The 5 T cell receptor beta chains in this list originate from one sample, sequenced in a study of STAT5B mutations in CD4+ large granular lymphocyte leukemia. Measured with immunoSEQ multiplex PCR; TCRdb has only the in-frame clones, and not every one. The sample lists tens of thousands of clones; roughly 77% were seen once. What was sequenced was CD4+ T cells from blood buffy coats. The receptor set was obtained from a human donor in good health.

In this sample, this clone turned up a few times. The chain employs TRBV18 and TRBJ2-3; TRBD2 is a possible D gene (7 bases). Trimming left V 4 bases short and J 10 bases short, with 24 bases between. CDR3 length: 16 residues. The germline gives CDR1 KGHSH, CDR2 LQKENI. The DNA of the CDR3 is TGTGCCAGCTCACACAGAGGAACCGGGGGGCGAAATTCGCAGTATTTT. Protein product: CASSHRGTGGRNSQYF.

The V gene is TRBV28, the J gene TRBJ2-7; 7 positions agree with TRBD1. V lost 10 bases and J lost 2; bases outside the gene matches: 2. Germline V lookup: CDR1 MDHEN, CDR2 SYDVKM. The CDR3 runs to 11 residues. The CDR3 reads CAIGGTYEQYF. CDR3 DNA sequence: TGTGCCATAGGGGGCACCTACGAGCAGTACTTC.

The CDR3 region is CASSGAEGNTIYF. The CDR3 DNA is TGTGCCAGCAGTGGGGCAGAAGGAAACACCATATATTTT. This rearrangement joins TRBV2 to TRBJ1-3; D remains ambiguous. This CDR3 has 13 residues. Germline CDR1 SNHLY, CDR2 FYNNEI. The V gene lost 4 bases and the J gene lost 4 bases, with 8 bases spanning the gap. Based on the CDR3 plus reference TRBV2 and TRBJ1-3, the full variable domain is EPEVTQTPSHQVTQMGQEVILRCVPISNHLYFYWYRQILGQKVEFLVSFYNNEISEKSEIFDDQFSVERPDGSNFTLKIRSTKLEDSAMYFCASSGAEGNTIYFGEGSWLTVV.

The chain has TRBV6-5 and TRBJ1-1; D not resolved. Germline values: CDR1 MNHEY, CDR2 SVGAGI. The CDR3 is made up of 14 amino acids. Trimming stripped 2 bases from V and 5 bases from J, with 12 bases between. CDR3 in DNA: TGTGCCAGCAGTTACGGGCACGATCGGACTGAAGCTTTCTTT. Amino acid sequence: CASSYGHDRTEAFF.

The CDR3: CASSQEGGANVLTF. The CDR3, as DNA: TGCGCCAGCAGCCAAGAGGGCGGGGCCAACGTCCTGACTTTC. This sequence joins TRBV4-3 and TRBJ2-6; D is uncertain. Trimming removed 0 bases at V and 4 bases at J, with 4 bases between. This CDR3 is 14 amino acids long. Germline V gives CDR1 LGHNA, CDR2 YSLEER.